The rows below give T cell receptor beta chains drawn from one sample of a study of blood T cell repertoires in COVID-19. Profiling relied on immunoSEQ multiplex PCR, and the TCRdb table lists in-frame clones only, not all of them. Of some 300,000 clones listed, more than 75% were seen once; the top ten hold under 2.5%. The source material was PBMCs or T cells enriched from blood (not recorded which). These receptors were collected from a woman aged 55 to 70 in a cohort exposed to, infected with or recovered from COVID-19 (not recorded which). CDR3s include the opening cysteine and the closing phenylalanine or tryptophan. The D gene is left open where the match is weak. The size entry is marked missing in some rows and otherwise reads once, few, many or a size class.

CDR3 length	clone size	J gene	V gene	D gene	CDR3 protein	CDR3 DNA
14	.	TRBJ2-5	TRBV10-1	.	CASSESAGRETQYF	TGCGCCAGCAGTGAGTCCGCGGGAAGGGAGACCCAGTACTTC
12	.	TRBJ2-1	TRBV7-8	.	CASSPRSNEQFF	TGTGCCAGCAGCCCTAGGAGCAATGAGCAGTTCTTC
18	once	TRBJ2-3	TRBV11-2	.	CASSLFSVLASVTDTQYF	TGTGCCAGCAGCTTATTCTCTGTCCTGGCTAGCGTGACAGATACGCAGTATTTT
17	.	TRBJ1-3	TRBV6-1	TRBD1	CASSEVIVGGAGNTIYF	TGTGCCAGCAGTGAAGTTATTGTAGGGGGCGCCGGAAACACCATATATTTT
15	.	TRBJ2-1	TRBV28	TRBD2	CASSSQGGRRDEQFF	TGTGCCAGCAGTTCCCAAGGCGGGAGGAGGGATGAGCAGTTCTTC
14	.	TRBJ2-1	TRBV3-1/TRBV3-2	TRBD2	CASSQVAGVNEQFF	TGTGCCAGCAGCCAAGTAGCGGGAGTTAATGAGCAGTTCTTC
15	few	TRBJ2-7	TRBV27	TRBD1	CASSPRTGAHYEQYF	TGTGCCAGCAGTCCCCGGACAGGGGCCCACTACGAGCAGTACTTC
13	.	TRBJ1-2	TRBV7-9	.	CASSLNNRADYTF	TGTGCCAGCAGCTTAAATAACAGGGCGGACTACACCTTC
15	.	TRBJ2-7	TRBV5-1	TRBD1	CASSEGSDRTYEQYF	TGCGCCAGCAGCGAAGGGTCGGACAGGACCTACGAGCAGTACTTC
16	.	TRBJ1-5	TRBV10-1	TRBD1	CAIPTGHRGRAQPQHF	TGCGCCATCCCAACCGGTCACAGGGGAAGGGCCCAGCCCCAGCATTTT
14	.	TRBJ1-2	TRBV4-3	TRBD1	CASSQETGWRGYTF	TGCGCCAGCAGCCAAGAGACAGGGTGGAGGGGCTACACCTTC
15	.	TRBJ1-4	TRBV18	.	CASLRGLGEHEKLFF	TGTGCCAGCCTCCGAGGATTAGGGGAACATGAAAAACTGTTTTTT
17	few	TRBJ2-7	TRBV4-1	.	CASSQEPWASDLYEQYF	TGCGCCAGCAGCCAAGAACCTTGGGCTAGCGACCTCTACGAGCAGTACTTC
15	.	TRBJ2-2	TRBV11-2	.	CASSLSGKVTGELFF	TGTGCCAGCAGCCTCTCAGGGAAAGTGACCGGGGAGCTGTTTTTT
15	.	TRBJ2-7	TRBV6-2/TRBV6-3	.	CASSYPTRRPYEQYF	TGTGCCAGCAGTTACCCTACCCGTCGTCCCTACGAGCAGTACTTC
16	.	TRBJ2-1	TRBV28	TRBD1	CASSPLGGGSGNEQFF	TGTGCCAGCAGTCCCCTAGGGGGCGGCTCCGGCAATGAGCAGTTCTTC
13	.	TRBJ2-7	TRBV7-9	TRBD1	CASSWGQGYEQYF	TGTGCCAGCAGCTGGGGACAGGGATACGAGCAGTACTTC
12	.	TRBJ2-1	TRBV7-2	.	CASSLGLDGPFF	TGTGCCAGCAGCTTAGGGTTAGATGGGCCGTTCTTC
14	once	TRBJ2-3	TRBV7-8	.	CASSLSDSTDTQYF	TGTGCCAGCAGCTTAAGCGATTCTACAGATACGCAGTATTTT
15	.	TRBJ2-5	TRBV7-6	TRBD2	CASSRRLAAQETQYF	TGTGCCAGCAGCCGTCGACTAGCAGCACAAGAGACCCAGTACTTC
16	.	TRBJ1-5	TRBV28	TRBD1	CASSPGDRGFNQPQHF	TGTGCCAGCAGTCCAGGGGACAGGGGATTTAATCAGCCCCAGCATTTT
15	once	TRBJ2-3	TRBV11-3	.	CASSLGAGLTDTQYF	TGTGCCAGCAGCTTAGGAGCGGGCCTAACAGATACGCAGTATTTT
15	few	TRBJ1-1	TRBV19	.	CASTPLAPRDTEAFF	TGTGCCAGTACCCCTTTGGCTCCTCGGGACACTGAAGCTTTCTTT
15	.	TRBJ2-1	TRBV5-1	TRBD1	CASSPGTGGPNEQFF	TGCGCCAGCAGCCCCGGGACAGGGGGCCCCAATGAGCAGTTCTTC
14	.	TRBJ1-2	TRBV9	TRBD1	CASSAGQGVGGYTF	TGTGCCAGCAGCGCCGGACAGGGGGTCGGGGGCTACACCTTC
14	.	TRBJ2-3	TRBV30	TRBD2	CAWSGTSGTDTQYF	TGTGCCTGGAGCGGGACTAGCGGCACAGATACGCAGTATTTT
14	.	TRBJ1-4	TRBV5-1	.	CASSQGGTNEKLFF	TGCGCCAGCAGCCAAGGGGGAACTAATGAAAAACTGTTTTTT
14	.	TRBJ2-7	TRBV30	TRBD1	CAWNLQGGTYEQYF	TGTGCCTGGAACTTACAGGGGGGAACTTACGAGCAGTACTTC
14	.	TRBJ2-7	TRBV7-2	TRBD1	CASSSLTGPGEQYF	TGTGCCAGCAGCTCCCTGACAGGGCCCGGCGAGCAGTACTTC
16	.	TRBJ1-1	TRBV2	TRBD1	CASRRTGGVAGTEAFF	TGTGCCAGCAGACGGACAGGGGGCGTAGCAGGCACTGAAGCTTTCTTT
14	.	TRBJ2-1	TRBV5-4	.	CASSLGIFSNEQFF	TGTGCCAGCAGCTTGGGCATTTTCAGCAATGAGCAGTTCTTC
14	.	TRBJ2-3	TRBV7-2	.	CASSIGWRLDTQYF	TGTGCCAGCAGCATCGGATGGAGGCTAGATACGCAGTATTTT
12	.	TRBJ1-1	TRBV10-3	.	CAISESAGEAFF	TGTGCCATCAGTGAGTCGGCAGGTGAAGCTTTCTTT
14	.	TRBJ2-7	TRBV19	.	CASSIRRQGGEQYF	TGTGCCAGTAGTATTCGTCGCCAGGGTGGCGAGCAGTACTTC
16	.	TRBJ2-1	TRBV30	TRBD2	CAWTSGTLLSYNEQFF	TGTGCCTGGACTAGCGGGACCCTACTCTCCTACAATGAGCAGTTCTTC
16	.	TRBJ1-1	TRBV18	.	CASSPRGKGLSTEAFF	TGTGCCAGCTCACCACGGGGTAAGGGGCTGAGCACTGAAGCTTTCTTT
17	once	TRBJ2-1	TRBV27	TRBD1	CASSPKTGVGRMNEQFF	TGTGCCAGCAGTCCTAAGACAGGGGTGGGCAGAATGAATGAGCAGTTCTTC
16	.	TRBJ1-5	TRBV6-2/TRBV6-3	.	CASSYSIQGPQEPQHF	TGTGCCAGCAGTTACTCGATTCAGGGGCCCCAGGAGCCCCAGCATTTT
14	.	TRBJ2-1	TRBV19	TRBD2	CASSWTSGSNEQFF	TGTGCCAGTAGCTGGACTAGCGGGAGCAATGAGCAGTTCTTC
15	.	TRBJ2-5	TRBV11-2	.	CASSLDMRASETQYF	TGTGCCAGCAGCTTAGATATGCGAGCATCCGAGACCCAGTACTTC
14	once	TRBJ2-6	TRBV18	.	CASYRSSGANVLTF	TGTGCCAGTTACAGGAGCTCTGGGGCCAACGTCCTGACTTTC
14	.	TRBJ2-7	TRBV6-5	TRBD2	CASSPTSGSREQYF	TGTGCCAGCAGCCCGACTAGCGGGAGCCGCGAGCAGTACTTC
15	.	TRBJ2-1	TRBV27	.	CASSIQGDPYNEQFF	TGTGCCAGCAGTATTCAGGGTGACCCCTACAATGAGCAGTTCTTC
16	once	TRBJ2-1	TRBV7-6	TRBD2	CASSRNSGRAYNEQFF	TGTGCCAGCAGCCGAAATAGCGGGAGGGCCTACAATGAGCAGTTCTTC
15	.	TRBJ2-1	TRBV2	TRBD2	CASNAGLAIHNEQFF	TGTGCCAGCAATGCGGGACTAGCGATCCACAATGAGCAGTTCTTC
15	.	TRBJ2-1	TRBV6-5	TRBD1	CASSLPGTVANEQFF	TGTGCCAGCAGTCTACCTGGGACAGTAGCGAATGAGCAGTTCTTC
20	.	TRBJ2-7	TRBV21-1	.	CASSKVLGLEDRGQTYEQYF	TGTGCCAGCAGCAAAGTATTAGGCCTTGAAGACAGGGGACAGACCTACGAGCAGTACTTC
13	.	TRBJ1-1	TRBV7-7	.	CASSLAQGMSAFF	TGTGCTAGCAGCTTAGCGCAGGGGATGTCTGCTTTCTTT
14	few	TRBJ2-3	TRBV28	.	CASSLRLATDTQYF	TGTGCCAGCAGTTTAAGGTTAGCGACAGATACGCAGTATTTT
13	.	TRBJ2-3	TRBV9	.	CASSVEGLDTQYF	TGTGCCAGCAGCGTAGAGGGGTTAGATACGCAGTATTTT
12	once	TRBJ2-2	TRBV12-5	.	CASGQGTGELFF	TGTGCTAGTGGTCAGGGGACCGGGGAGCTGTTTTTT
16	.	TRBJ2-1	TRBV9	TRBD2	CASSVAMASGYNEQFF	TGTGCCAGCAGCGTAGCTATGGCTAGCGGATACAATGAGCAGTTCTTC
14	.	TRBJ1-1	TRBV9	.	CASSPPGLNTEAFF	TGTGCCAGCAGCCCACCAGGTTTAAACACTGAAGCTTTCTTT
14	.	TRBJ1-4	TRBV5-1	TRBD1	CASSRTGQDEKLFF	TGCGCCAGCAGCCGGACAGGGCAGGACGAAAAACTGTTTTTT
14	.	TRBJ1-6	TRBV7-3	.	CASSLLQNNSPLHF	TGTGCCAGCAGCTTGCTGCAGAATAATTCACCCCTCCACTTT